This is a list of T cell receptor beta chains from one sample in a study of T cell clonotyping in hematopoietic cell transplantation. This table comes from immunoSEQ multiplex PCR, and its TCRdb copy is limited to in-frame clones, with some not included. Counted here are about 28,000 clones, 82% occurring once; the ten biggest clones make up about 1.8%. The source was peripheral blood mononuclear cells, collected before stem cell transplant. The receptors were gathered from a man aged 35 to 55 with acute myeloid leukemia. Some clones in this sample may be carry-over from other donors' samples. CDR3s include the opening cysteine and the closing phenylalanine or tryptophan. The D gene is left open where the match is weak. Some rows have no size entry. The others give once, few or many, or a class for an expanded clone.

.,10,TRBJ1-2,.,TRBV29-1,TGCAGCGTTACGGGCGATGGCTACACCTTC,CSVTGDGYTF
.,15,TRBJ2-5,.,TRBV7-6,TGTGCCAGCAGCCCCGTGCTAGCGCGACAAGAGACCCAGTACTTC,CASSPVLARQETQYF
.,13,TRBJ1-1,.,TRBV6-5,TGTGCCAGCAGTTTTGACTATTACACTGAAGCTTTCTTT,CASSFDYYTEAFF
.,13,TRBJ2-5,.,TRBV7-2,TGTGCCAGCAGCAGGAACTCTTTGGAGACCCAGTACTTC,CASSRNSLETQYF
.,17,TRBJ1-2,.,TRBV19,TGTGCCAGTAGTATAGATACGGGAGGGGCGAAAAGCTATGGCTACACCTTC,CASSIDTGGAKSYGYTF
.,12,TRBJ1-1,.,TRBV30,TGTGCCTGGAGTGTTATGACTGCTGAAGCTTTCTTT,CAWSVMTAEAFF
.,15,TRBJ1-5,.,TRBV28,TGTGCCAGCAGCCGCCTAATCTCGAGCAATCAGCCCCAGCATTTT,CASSRLISSNQPQHF
.,15,TRBJ2-3,.,TRBV6-6,TGTGCCAGCTCGACTAGGCCAGGGACCACAGATACGCAGTATTTT,CASSTRPGTTDTQYF
.,16,TRBJ1-4,TRBD1,TRBV6-5,TGTGCCAGCAGTTACAGGAGGACAGGGGGGAAGGCAAAACTGTTTTTT,CASSYRRTGGKAKLFF
.,13,TRBJ2-2,TRBD1,TRBV2,TGTGCCAGCACTACGCAGGGGGCTGGGGAGCTGTTTTTT,CASTTQGAGELFF
.,12,TRBJ2-5,.,TRBV6-1,TGTGCCAGCAGTTCGGAAGGGGAGACCCAGTACTTC,CASSSEGETQYF
.,13,TRBJ2-7,.,TRBV10-2,TGCGCCAGCAGTGCAGGAGACCTCTACGAGCAGTACTTC,CASSAGDLYEQYF
.,14,TRBJ2-7,.,TRBV14,TGTGCCAGCAGCCAATTGTCGGTCTCCTACGAGCAGTACTTC,CASSQLSVSYEQYF
few,13,TRBJ2-3,.,TRBV7-9,TGTGCCACCAGGACCGAACGCACAGATACGCAGTATTTT,CATRTERTDTQYF
.,14,TRBJ1-2,TRBD1,TRBV19,TGTGCCAGTAGCCCCGGGACAGTCTTTGATGGCTACACCTTC,CASSPGTVFDGYTF
.,15,TRBJ1-3,TRBD1,TRBV28,TGTGCCAGCAGTCCCCGACAGGGGGCTGGAAACACCATATATTTT,CASSPRQGAGNTIYF
.,12,TRBJ2-1,.,TRBV2,TGTGCCACTCAAGGCCGAAGAAATGAGCAGTTCTTC,CATQGRRNEQFF
.,15,TRBJ2-1,.,TRBV7-3,TGTGCCAGCAGCTGGGTAGGAGGGGGCTGGGATGAGCAGTTCTTC,CASSWVGGGWDEQFF
.,15,TRBJ2-3,TRBD1,TRBV5-1,TGCGCCAGCAGTTCGGGGACAGACCCCTGGGATACGCAGTATTTT,CASSSGTDPWDTQYF
.,16,TRBJ1-5,TRBD1,TRBV19,TGTGCCAGTAGCACACCACCGGGACAGGGGCATCAGCCCCAGCATTTT,CASSTPPGQGHQPQHF
.,16,TRBJ1-3,.,TRBV7-9,TGTGCCAGCAGCCCGGAGGGTTCCTACTCTGGAAACACCATATATTTT,CASSPEGSYSGNTIYF
.,15,TRBJ1-4,TRBD1,TRBV9,TGTGCCAGCAGCCCACAGGGACAGGAAAATGAAAAACTGTTTTTT,CASSPQGQENEKLFF
.,15,TRBJ1-1,TRBD1,TRBV7-2,TGTGCCAGCAGCGCTGGACAGGGGTGGAACACTGAAGCTTTCTTT,CASSAGQGWNTEAFF
.,15,TRBJ2-7,.,TRBV5-1,TGCGCCAGCAGCTTGGCCTTTGCGGGACCCTACGAGCAGTACTTC,CASSLAFAGPYEQYF
.,15,TRBJ2-7,TRBD1,TRBV5-4,TGTGCCAGCAGCTTGGACCCGGGACAGGGGCGACTGCAGTACTTC,CASSLDPGQGRLQYF
.,14,TRBJ1-4,TRBD1,TRBV7-9,TGTGCCAGCAGTCGGGACAGGGGAAATGAAAAACTGTTTTTT,CASSRDRGNEKLFF
.,13,TRBJ2-3,.,TRBV5-4,TGTGCCAGCAGCTCGGCGATAGAGGATACGCAGTATTTT,CASSSAIEDTQYF
.,16,TRBJ2-7,TRBD2,TRBV27,TGTGCCAGCAGTTCCGTAGCGGGAGGGCCTCCCTACGAGCAGTACTTC,CASSSVAGGPPYEQYF
.,15,TRBJ1-2,.,TRBV4-2,TGTGCCAGCAGCCCGGGGCGTACAGGGAGGTACGGCTACACCTTC,CASSPGRTGRYGYTF
.,14,TRBJ1-5,.,TRBV4-2,TGTGCCAGCAGCCAAGATGGGCGCAATCAGCCCCAGCATTTT,CASSQDGRNQPQHF
.,12,TRBJ2-7,.,TRBV29-1,TGCAGCGTTGAAGGGGTAACCTACGAGCAGTACTTC,CSVEGVTYEQYF
.,14,TRBJ2-1,TRBD1,TRBV29-1,TGCAGCGTTGATGGTCCAGGGGGCGGGGATGAGCAGTTCTTC,CSVDGPGGGDEQFF
.,14,TRBJ2-7,TRBD2,TRBV11-2,TGTGCCAGCAGCTCACTAGCGGGGTCCTTTGGGCAGTACTTC,CASSSLAGSFGQYF
.,14,TRBJ1-1,.,TRBV6-5,TGTGCCAGCAGGGTCCGGGGGCTGAGCACTGAAGCTTTCTTT,CASRVRGLSTEAFF
once,15,TRBJ1-3,.,TRBV5-1,TGCGCCAGCAGCTTGGATGCGGTCAATGGAAACACCATATATTTT,CASSLDAVNGNTIYF
.,15,TRBJ2-7,.,TRBV6-1,TGTGCCAGCAGTGACGGACAGCCGTTTAGGGACGAGCAGTACTTC,CASSDGQPFRDEQYF
.,14,TRBJ1-4,TRBD1,TRBV7-2,TGTGCCAGCAGCCCCGGACAGGGGTGGAAAAAACTGTTTTTT,CASSPGQGWKKLFF
.,12,TRBJ2-7,.,TRBV11-2,TGTGCCAGCAGCTTAGTATACTACGAGCAGTACTTC,CASSLVYYEQYF
.,19,TRBJ1-2,TRBD1,TRBV14,TGTGCCAGCAGCCAAGATCAATTCCTGGGGCGAAGACAGGGGGATGGCTACACCTTC,CASSQDQFLGRRQGDGYTF
.,13,TRBJ2-1,.,TRBV7-3,TGTGCCAGCAGCTTCGGGGTTAACAATGAGCAGTTCTTC,CASSFGVNNEQFF
.,13,TRBJ1-1,.,TRBV2,TGTGCCAGCATAAGAACAGGGAACACTGAAGCTTTCTTT,CASIRTGNTEAFF
.,14,TRBJ2-2,TRBD2,TRBV13,TGTGCCAGCAGGGCGGGAGTGGTCACCGGGGAGCTGTTTTTT,CASRAGVVTGELFF
.,14,TRBJ2-2,.,TRBV11-3,TGTGCCAGCAGCTTGATCAGAAGCACCGGGGAGCTGTTTTTT,CASSLIRSTGELFF
.,12,TRBJ2-7,.,TRBV2,TGTGCCAGCAGTGAAAATCGGGCGGGGCAGTACTTC,CASSENRAGQYF
.,17,TRBJ2-7,.,TRBV4-1,TGCGCCAGCAGCCCGAATTTCTTAGGACTCCGAGTTGGCGAGCAGTACTTC,CASSPNFLGLRVGEQYF
.,14,TRBJ1-6,.,TRBV6-4,TGTGCCAGCAGTGACAGGGTGAATAATTCACCCCTCCACTTT,CASSDRVNNSPLHF
.,15,TRBJ2-7,TRBD1,TRBV6-5,TGTGCCAGCAGGTCTTGGACAGGGGGGGGCTACGAGCAGTACTTC,CASRSWTGGGYEQYF
.,13,TRBJ1-4,.,TRBV2,TGTGCCAGCAAGGACACGTTTAATGAAAAACTGTTTTTT,CASKDTFNEKLFF